This TCR beta chain is drawn from a study of blood T cell repertoires in COVID-19. The data were produced by immunoSEQ multiplex PCR, yet TCRdb's version contains in-frame clones alone and is incomplete. The sample yields approximately 400,000 clones, roughly 88% seen once. This receptor was identified in a woman in her forties or fifties with COVID-19, enrolled during active disease. Sequencing input: peripheral blood.

DNA for the CDR3: TGTGCCAGCAGCCAAGGCCAGGGCCTCTATGGCTACACCTTC. Residues: CASSQGQGLYGYTF. The chain has TRBV9 and TRBJ1-2; possible D gene TRBD1, 5 bases. V was cut by 4 bases and J by 4 bases, with 14 bases left in between. The CDR3 sequence is 14 residues long. In germline, CDR1 is SGDLS, CDR2 YYNGEE. Combining the CDR3 with reference TRBV9 and TRBJ1-2 gives the whole variable domain DSGVTQTPKHLITATGQRVTLRCSPRSGDLSVYWYQQSLDQGLQFLIQYYNGEERAKGNILERFSAQQFPDLHSELNLSSLELGDSALYFCASSQGQGLYGYTFGSGTRLTVV.